The clone carrying this T cell receptor beta chain showed up just a few times. No antigen is known for it. Germline assignment: CDR1 SNHLY and CDR2 FYNNEI. V lost 4 bases, J lost 0 bases, and 11 bases lay in between. This CDR3 contains 15 residues. This sample was taken from a study of CD8+ T cells in alopecia areata. Study-wide context: Tofacitinib administration to treated patients was oral, at 5 to 10 mg twice daily. Once tofacitinib had been taken for 6 to 18 months, 6 months off drug followed.

Study conclusions and caveats: Affected lesional scalp, above all in alopecia totalis/universalis, was more clonal than normal scalp.

RNA was extracted and reverse transcribed into cDNA as the sequencing template. The protocol was immunoSEQ multiplex PCR, while the TCRdb copy is restricted to in-frame clones and leaves out a portion. This sample has some 190,000 clones, with roughly 60% found just once. Treatment: oral pan-JAK inhibitor, 5-10 mg twice daily. PBMCs, the starting material, were the source of sorted CD4+ and CD8+ T cells. The source of this sequence is a human donor with alopecia areata. V is TRBV2 and J is TRBJ2-3; D might be TRBD1 (6 bases). Sequencing used CD4+ T cells sorted from blood, obtained at week 24, from a patient treated with tofacitinib. The CDR3 DNA is TGTGCCAGCAGTGTGGACAGCGGTAGCACAGATACGCAGTATTTT. Protein: CASSVDSGSTDTQYF.